This is a list of T cell receptor beta chains from one sample in a study of T cells in Graves' hyperthyroidism and ophthalmopathy. TCRdb redid the calling of the multiplex PCR reads with MiXCR, one entry per CDR3 protein. This table has 300,000 to 400,000 distinct CDR3 sequences, about 14% appearing once. Material: blood. The receptors shown here come from a woman in her twenties or thirties with Graves' ophthalmopathy. Both conserved end residues are part of each CDR3. D genes are given only for firm matches. Not every row has a clone size; where given, it reads once, few, many or a size class.

v_gene	d_gene	j_gene	abundance	CDR3nt	CDR3aa
TRBV11-2	NA	TRBJ1-4	few	TGTGCCAGCAGCTTAAGGCCCAATTATAATGAAAAACTGTTTTTT	CASSLRPNYNEKLFF
TRBV13	NA	TRBJ1-4	NA	TGTGCCAGCACCAGAGGGGAAAATGAAAAACTGTTTTTT	CASTRGENEKLFF
TRBV28	NA	TRBJ2-7	many	TGTGCCAGCAGTTTATCGAGGGGTTTCGACGAGCAGTACTTC	CASSLSRGFDEQYF
TRBV3-1	TRBD1	TRBJ2-6	many	TGTGCCAGCAGCCAACATCCGGGACAGAGCTCTGGGGCCAACGTCCTGACTTTC	CASSQHPGQSSGANVLTF
TRBV6-1	NA	TRBJ1-1	NA	TGTGCCAGCAGTGAGTCAGGGCCCTCATCGAAGGCTTTCTTT	CASSESGPSSKAFF
TRBV5-1	NA	TRBJ2-1	many	TGCGCCAGCAGCTTTAGGGGGAGTATGGGGGGCGACAATGAGCAGTTCTTC	CASSFRGSMGGDNEQFF
TRBV9	NA	TRBJ1-5	many	TGTGCCAGCAGCCCCGTGGACAGCCCCAATCAGCCCCAGCATTTT	CASSPVDSPNQPQHF
TRBV7-2	NA	TRBJ2-7	many	TGTGCCAGCAGCTTCAAGGCTCTAGCTTCCTACGAGCAGTACTTC	CASSFKALASYEQYF
TRBV15	NA	TRBJ1-5	many	TGTGCCACCAGCAGAGAGGGAGGCAATCAGCCCCAGCATTTT	CATSREGGNQPQHF
TRBV20-1	TRBD1	TRBJ1-4	few	TGCAGTGCCGACGACAGGGTTTTAGAAAAACTGTTTTTT	CSADDRVLEKLFF
TRBV20-1	NA	TRBJ2-7	many	TGCAGTGCTAGGAGATCCGCGGGGCCCCAGTACGAGCAGTACTTC	CSARRSAGPQYEQYF
TRBV30	NA	TRBJ2-4	many	TGTGCCTGGAGCCCCGGGAACATTCAGTACTTC	CAWSPGNIQYF
TRBV20-1	NA	TRBJ1-5	many	TGCAGCGCTCACAACCGCGACCGGGCTAGCAATCAGCCCCAGCATTTT	CSAHNRDRASNQPQHF
TRBV20-1	NA	TRBJ1-2	many	TGCAGTGCTGGGCGTCTAGACAGGACCAAAATCTATGGCTACACCTTC	CSAGRLDRTKIYGYTF
TRBV28	NA	TRBJ2-5	few	TGTGCCAGCAGTCGACTAGTAGAGACCCAGTACTTC	CASSRLVETQYF
TRBV13	NA	TRBJ2-5	NA	TGTGCCAGCAGCTTTTACTCTTCACCCAAGGGGATCCAAGAGACCCAGTACTTC	CASSFYSSPKGIQETQYF
TRBV6-1	NA	TRBJ1-4	many	TGTGCCAGCAGTGACTTTTACAGGGAGGAAAAACTGTTTTTT	CASSDFYREEKLFF
TRBV3-1	NA	TRBJ2-4	many	TGTGCCAGCAGCCAAGATCAAGGTCCCAAACCCCAACAGGGACTTGGCAAAAACATTCAGTACTTC	CASSQDQGPKPQQGLGKNIQYF
TRBV5-1	TRBD1	TRBJ2-7	many	TGCGCCAGCAGCTTGGAGGGGACAGGGGCCAGCGAGCAGTACTTC	CASSLEGTGASEQYF
TRBV27	NA	TRBJ1-1	many	TGTGCCAGCAGTTCATTCCAGACTCCAACACCGAACACTGAAGCTTTCTTT	CASSSFQTPTPNTEAFF
TRBV12-3/TRBV12-4	NA	TRBJ1-2	many	TGTGCCAGCAGCCCGATCCGGAGGACATTTTTCCTCTATGGCTACACCTTC	CASSPIRRTFFLYGYTF
TRBV27	NA	TRBJ2-5	few	TGTGCCAGCAGCGAAGACATCCAAGAGACCCAGTACTTC	CASSEDIQETQYF
TRBV28	TRBD2	TRBJ2-5	NA	TGTGCCAGCAGTTTGGCTAGCGGGGGTCAAGAGACCCAGTACTTC	CASSLASGGQETQYF
TRBV6-5	NA	TRBJ2-1	many	TGTGCCAGCAGTTACTCGAGTTCGAGCTCCTACAATGAGCAGTTCTTC	CASSYSSSSSYNEQFF
TRBV6-2/TRBV6-3	TRBD2	TRBJ2-7	many	TGTGCCAGCAGTTACGCGGGACTAGCTTTCGGGGACGAGCAGTACTTC	CASSYAGLAFGDEQYF
TRBV5-8	TRBD1	TRBJ2-1	many	TGTGCCAGCAGCCCGGGACAGGGGGCGCTTAATGAGCAGTTCTTC	CASSPGQGALNEQFF
TRBV30	NA	TRBJ1-2	many	TGTGCCTGGACCCAGGGGATCTACTCAAAGCAGGAAATCTATGGCTACACCTTC	CAWTQGIYSKQEIYGYTF
TRBV30	NA	TRBJ1-6	many	TGTGCCTGGAGTGTAGATCTAGTTTCGGGTTCACCCCTCCACTTT	CAWSVDLVSGSPLHF
TRBV5-4	TRBD2	TRBJ2-2	NA	TGTGCCAGCAGCCCACTAGCGGGGGGTTTCACCGGGGAGCTGTTTTTT	CASSPLAGGFTGELFF
TRBV12-3/TRBV12-4	TRBD1	TRBJ2-3	NA	TGTGCCAGCACTACTACCGGACAGGGCACAGATACGCAGTATTTT	CASTTTGQGTDTQYF
TRBV20-1	TRBD1	TRBJ1-2	many	TGCAGTGCTAGAGATCCGGACAGGGGGGTCGATGGCTACACCTTC	CSARDPDRGVDGYTF
TRBV7-8	NA	TRBJ1-1	many	TGTGCCAGCAGCTTACCAGGAGCGAACACTGAAGCTTTCTTT	CASSLPGANTEAFF
TRBV6-2/TRBV6-3	TRBD1	TRBJ1-1	few	TGTGCCAGCAGTTATGATCGAAACGCAGGACAGGGGAAGAACACTGAAGCTTTCTTT	CASSYDRNAGQGKNTEAFF
TRBV24-1	TRBD2	TRBJ2-5	many	TGTGCCACCAGTGACGTCGCGCGGGGGGTCCAAGAGACCCAGTACTTC	CATSDVARGVQETQYF
TRBV27	TRBD2	TRBJ2-7	many	TGTGCCAGCAGTAATAGCGGGGGGGCCTACGAGCAGTACTTC	CASSNSGGAYEQYF
TRBV6-1	NA	TRBJ1-1	many	TGTGCCAGTGAACAAGGGTCTCGTCCGATGAACACTGAAGCTTTCTTT	CASEQGSRPMNTEAFF
TRBV20-1	NA	TRBJ1-1	many	TGCAGTGCTAGTCGAAGCGGTATGGGTGAAGCTTTCTTT	CSASRSGMGEAFF
TRBV28	TRBD2	TRBJ2-5	many	TGTGCCAGCAGACGAGGCGGGGGGTTAGAGACCCAGTACTTC	CASRRGGGLETQYF
TRBV7-8	NA	TRBJ1-1	many	TGTGCCAGCAGCTTCGCTTGGGGCAGGCCGAACACTGAAGCTTTCTTT	CASSFAWGRPNTEAFF
TRBV2	NA	TRBJ2-3	NA	TGTGCCAGCACTCGGACAGTAAGCACAGATACGCAGTATTTT	CASTRTVSTDTQYF
TRBV3-1	NA	TRBJ1-5	many	TGTGCCAGCAGCCAAGAGGGCGGGGGCAGCAATCAGCCCCAGCATTTT	CASSQEGGGSNQPQHF
TRBV6-1	TRBD1	TRBJ2-1	many	TGTGCCAGCAAGGACAGGATCAATGAGCAGTTCTTC	CASKDRINEQFF
TRBV28	NA	TRBJ1-5	many	TGTGCCAGCGGCGGGACACGTCAGCCCCAGCATTTT	CASGGTRQPQHF
TRBV3-1	NA	TRBJ2-5	many	TGTGCCAGCAGTAGGGACCGCGAGACCCAGTACTTC	CASSRDRETQYF
TRBV28	NA	TRBJ2-3	many	TGTGCCAGCCTCTTCGCCGCCACAGATACGCAGTATTTT	CASLFAATDTQYF
TRBV3-1	TRBD1	TRBJ2-7	many	TGTGCCAGCAGCCAAGACTCTGGGACAGGGGATTACGAGCAGTACTTC	CASSQDSGTGDYEQYF
TRBV28	NA	TRBJ1-1	NA	TGTGCCAGCAGTTTGGAGGGTGCTGACACTGAAGCTTTCTTT	CASSLEGADTEAFF
TRBV7-8	TRBD1	TRBJ2-2	many	TGTGCCAGCAGCTCCGGGACAGGGGACACCGGGGAGCTGTTTTTT	CASSSGTGDTGELFF
TRBV11-2	TRBD1	TRBJ2-1	many	TGTGCCAGCAGCTTATTAGGGGGCACCTACAATGAGCAGTTCTTC	CASSLLGGTYNEQFF
TRBV12-3/TRBV12-4	NA	TRBJ2-1	NA	TGTGCCAGCAGTTTAGGGGAAAACTACAATGAGCAGTTCTTC	CASSLGENYNEQFF
TRBV2	TRBD1	TRBJ2-7	many	TGTGCCAGCGGACAGGGGGAAGACTACGAGCAGTACTTC	CASGQGEDYEQYF
TRBV19	TRBD1	TRBJ1-5	NA	TGTGCCAGTAGTATACGGACAGGGGGCTCTGGCAATCAGCCCCAGCATTTT	CASSIRTGGSGNQPQHF
TRBV4-2	NA	TRBJ1-2	few	TGTGCCAGCAGCCAAGAATCCTATTTTAACTATGGCTACACCTTC	CASSQESYFNYGYTF
TRBV12-3/TRBV12-4	TRBD1	TRBJ1-2	many	TGTGCCAGCAGTTTCGGGACAGGCGCCAACTATGGCTACACCTTC	CASSFGTGANYGYTF
TRBV5-5	NA	TRBJ1-1	many	TGTGCCAGCAGCCCACAGGGTATTAGAATCACTGAAGCTTTCTTT	CASSPQGIRITEAFF